This record looks at one T cell receptor beta chain sequence and its context. The antigen is undetermined. V was trimmed by 10 bases and J by 3 bases, leaving 18 bases between them. The V gene's germline CDR1 is ENHRY and CDR2 SYGVKD. This CDR3 spans 14 amino acids. This sample was included in a study of cytomegalovirus exposure and HLA in healthy donors. General observations from the study: CMV serostatus was the only recorded immune exposure for donors. In vitro checks showed that a few CMV-associated chains really do target CMV antigens.

PCR was performed using 60 Vbeta and 13 Jbeta primers. Sequencing was performed with immunoSEQ multiplex PCR; in TCRdb, only in-frame clones are kept and a portion is missing. The data contain about 200,000 clones, roughly an eighth of them singletons. The clonotype originates from a man aged 45-65 years in good health and CMV-seropositive. The chain recombines TRBV10-3 with TRBJ2-5; D may be TRBD1 (5 bases). The sample consisted of PBMCs. The CDR3 loop is CATALWGDKETQYF. The CDR3 nucleotides are TGTGCCACGGCGCTCTGGGGCGACAAAGAGACCCAGTACTTC.